Listed below are T cell receptor beta chains from one sample, sequenced in a study of blood T cell repertoires in COVID-19. Produced via immunoSEQ multiplex PCR; TCRdb's table is partial and in-frame only. The repertoire consists of some 180,000 clones, with roughly 80% occurring once and the leading ten covering approximately 15%. Sequences were obtained from PBMCs or T cells enriched from blood (not recorded which). The receptors shown here come from a man aged 55-75 years who had been exposed to COVID-19. The CDR3 runs from the conserved cysteine through the conserved F or W. Each record gives: V gene, CDR3 protein.

>TRBV7-8
CASSLSTRPNTGELFF
>TRBV19
CASSSFLGLATDTQYF
>TRBV2
CASSPTPQTYEQYF
>TRBV6-5
CASSLAGEKLFF
>TRBV19
CASSSDRSAVTEAFF
>TRBV27
CASSSIRQGEQPQHF
>TRBV5-1
CASNDKNTGELFF
>TRBV24-1
CATSDHGGGPYEQYF
>TRBV7-9
CASRDSGRAPNEQFF
>TRBV7-3
CASSLTGGRTYNEQFF
>TRBV14
CASSQDLRASGSVIDEQFF
>TRBV5-4
CASSQRSLGAYTF
>TRBV27
CASSLKPGSHGYTF
>TRBV5-6
CASSLRAGSYGYTF
>TRBV5-1
CASSFEGDRVEKLFF
>TRBV2
CASSETQSLRSEAFF
>TRBV6-6
CASSYPGLQGEKLFF
>TRBV2
CASSATGGSNQPQHF
>TRBV28
CASSLWQGYQPQHF
>TRBV10-1
CATSEGTYNEQFF
>TRBV10-2
CASRSLQGRAEAFF
>TRBV28
CASSLGGTGTYGYTF
>TRBV7-9
CASSLQGYTEAFF
>TRBV6-1
CASSDPRGVSAEAFF
>TRBV9
CASSVTGSNTEAFF
>TRBV29-1
CSASGGGGETQYF
>TRBV6-2/TRBV6-3
CASSYGRGQPQHF
>TRBV6-5
CASTRTGGPYNEQFF
>TRBV7-9
CASKLTAGYTEAFF
>TRBV11-2
CASSSRRQGANTGELFF
>TRBV24-1
CASQRGGGEPQHF
>TRBV30
CAWSVGGWEVTQYF
>TRBV7-2
CASSLSRGRGTGELFF
>TRBV27
CASSWDWNQETQYF
>TRBV2
CASSEYRARGTGELFF
>TRBV10-3
CAISRGDQPQHF